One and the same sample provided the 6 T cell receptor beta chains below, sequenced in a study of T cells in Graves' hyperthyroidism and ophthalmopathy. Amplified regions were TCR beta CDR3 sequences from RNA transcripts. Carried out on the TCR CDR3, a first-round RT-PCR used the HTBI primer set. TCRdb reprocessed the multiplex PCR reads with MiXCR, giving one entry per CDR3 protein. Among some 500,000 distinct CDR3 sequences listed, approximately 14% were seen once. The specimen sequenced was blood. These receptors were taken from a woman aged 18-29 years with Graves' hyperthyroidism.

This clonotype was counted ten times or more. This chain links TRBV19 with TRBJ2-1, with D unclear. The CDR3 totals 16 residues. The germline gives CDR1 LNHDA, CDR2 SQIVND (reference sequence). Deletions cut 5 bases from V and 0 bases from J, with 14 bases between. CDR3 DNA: TGTGCCAGTAGTCTTGTTATGCCAGTCTCCTACAATGAGCAGTTCTTC. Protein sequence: CASSLVMPVSYNEQFF.

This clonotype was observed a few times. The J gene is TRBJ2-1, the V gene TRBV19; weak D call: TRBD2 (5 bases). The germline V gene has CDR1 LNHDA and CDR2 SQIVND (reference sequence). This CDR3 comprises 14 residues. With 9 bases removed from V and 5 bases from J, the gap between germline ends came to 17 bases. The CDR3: CASTTRGFHNEQFF. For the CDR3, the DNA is TGTGCCAGCACTACTCGGGGATTTCACAATGAGCAGTTCTTC.

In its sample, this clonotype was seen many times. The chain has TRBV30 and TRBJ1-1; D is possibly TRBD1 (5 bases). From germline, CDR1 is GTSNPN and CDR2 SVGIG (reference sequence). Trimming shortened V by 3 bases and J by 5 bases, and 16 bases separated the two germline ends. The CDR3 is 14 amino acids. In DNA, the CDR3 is TGTGCCTGGAGGGGGCAGGGAGGTCTAACTGAAGCTTTCTTT. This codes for CAWRGQGGLTEAFF.

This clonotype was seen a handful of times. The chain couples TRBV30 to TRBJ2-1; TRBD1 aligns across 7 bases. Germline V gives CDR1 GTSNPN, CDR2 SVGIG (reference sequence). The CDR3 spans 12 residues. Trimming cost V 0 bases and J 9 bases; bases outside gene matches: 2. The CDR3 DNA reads TGTGCCTGGAGTGTAAGGGGGCTTGAGCAGTTCTTC. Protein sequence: CAWSVRGLEQFF.

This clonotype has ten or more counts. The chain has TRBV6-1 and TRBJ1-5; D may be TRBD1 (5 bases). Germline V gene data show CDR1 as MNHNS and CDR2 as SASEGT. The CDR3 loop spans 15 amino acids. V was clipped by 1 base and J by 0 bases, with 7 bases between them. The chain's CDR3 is CASSEVGDSNQPQHF. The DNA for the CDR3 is TGTGCCAGCAGTGAAGTAGGGGATAGCAATCAGCCCCAGCATTTT.

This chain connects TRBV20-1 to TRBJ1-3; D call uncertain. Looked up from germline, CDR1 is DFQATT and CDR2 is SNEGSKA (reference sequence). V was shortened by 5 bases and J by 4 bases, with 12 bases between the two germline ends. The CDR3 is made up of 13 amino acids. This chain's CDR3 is CSAPGSIGNTIYF. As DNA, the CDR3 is TGCAGTGCTCCGGGGTCTATCGGAAACACCATATATTTT.